These 26 T cell receptor beta chains came from one sample sequenced in a study of CD8 T cells in ankylosing spondylitis (TCRdb year 2017). Summary of the overall study and its limitations: A TCR beta motif made up of several highly homologous amino acid variants appeared to be characteristic of blood from ankylosing spondylitis patients.

Library prep was done by 5' RACE. Data came from an Illumina HiSeq 2500. TCRdb reworked the public reads: Q25 trimming with fastp, MiXCR clone assembly, productive beta chains retained. Duplicate CDR3 protein sequences are folded into a single record with the most common DNA and genes. The sample table shows 200,000 to 250,000 distinct CDR3 sequences, and more than 5.5% are seen once. Together, the top ten hold around 14% of the sample. These TCRs are of unknown antigen specificity. The sequencing input was blood, either unsorted or a sorted T cell fraction (not recorded which). All receptors derive from a male donor with ankylosing spondylitis.

This clonotype was detected ten times or more. The V call is TRBV24-1, the J call TRBJ2-7; maybe TRBD2 (5 bases). V lost 5 bases and J lost 1, with 8 bases in between. The V gene's germline CDR1 is KGHDR and CDR2 SFDVKD. This CDR3 region has 13 residues. Here the CDR3 reads CATSVPGSYEQYF. Here the CDR3 DNA reads TGTGCCACCAGTGTACCGGGATCCTACGAGCAGTACTTC.

The sample holds a few counts of this clonotype. V and J are TRBV20-1 and TRBJ1-2; 11 nucleotides match TRBD1. CDR1 is DFQATT, CDR2 SNEGSKA, per germline (reference sequence). V lost 0 bases, J lost 4 bases, and 4 bases stayed unmatched. The CDR3 extends over 15 amino acids. The CDR3 reads CSARDRDRGIYGYTF. CDR3 nucleotides: TGCAGTGCTAGAGACCGGGACAGGGGGATCTATGGCTACACCTTC.

This clonotype was recorded many times. V gene TRBV4-3 combines with J gene TRBJ2-3; TRBD2 matches 11 bases. V lost 4 bases to trimming and J lost 1 base; unmatched junction nucleotides: 7. The V gene's germline CDR1 is LGHNA and CDR2 YSLEER. This CDR3 comprises 17 residues. For the CDR3, the DNA is TGCGCCAGCAGCCCCGGGACTAGCGGCCGGGGCACAGATACGCAGTATTTT. Encoded protein: CASSPGTSGRGTDTQYF.

The chain employs TRBV27 and TRBJ1-1; 8 nucleotides match TRBD1. Germline CDR1 reads MNHEY; CDR2 reads SMNVEV (reference sequence). The length of the CDR3 is 15 residues. V dropped 5 bases and J dropped 0; count of bases not matched to a gene: 5. The CDR3 is CASSPRDRLNTEAFF. CDR3 bases: TGTGCCAGCAGTCCCCGGGACAGGCTGAACACTGAAGCTTTCTTT.

In its sample, this clonotype was seen many times. The chain links TRBV20-1 to TRBJ2-1; 9 bases are a match to TRBD1. Trimming cost V 3 bases and J 2 bases; bases outside gene matches: 8. CDR3 length: 16 residues. CDR1 and CDR2 from the germline V gene are DFQATT and SNEGSKA (reference sequence). Here the CDR3 DNA reads TGCAGTGCTAGGGAAACCGGGACAGGGACCTACAATGAGCAGTTCTTC. This gives the protein CSARETGTGTYNEQFF.

This clonotype was recorded at least ten times. The chain has TRBV7-9 and TRBJ2-7, with 8 bases identical to TRBD2. V was clipped by 4 bases and J by 13 bases; unmatched bases: 12. Germline V gives CDR1 SEHNR, CDR2 FQNEAQ (reference sequence). This CDR3 has 13 amino acids. CDR3 region: CASSSGGGPFGYF. The CDR3 nucleotides are TGTGCCAGCAGCTCCGGGGGGGGGCCCTTCGGATACTTC.

In this sample, this clonotype turned up a few times. This sequence joins TRBV9 and TRBJ2-7, with D tentatively TRBD1 or TRBD2 (5 bases each). V was clipped by 0 bases and J by 1 base, with 11 bases between them. The CDR3 loop spans 15 amino acids. Germline CDR1 and CDR2: SGDLS and YYNGEE. CDR3 protein: CASSVDRDGSYEQYF. The CDR3 nucleotides read TGTGCCAGCAGCGTAGACCGGGACGGATCCTACGAGCAGTACTTC.

Many counts were recorded for this clonotype. The CDR3: CASSFEGASYEQYF. CDR3 sequence (DNA): TGTGCCAGCAGTTTTGAGGGGGCCTCCTACGAGCAGTACTTC. This rearrangement joins TRBV28 to TRBJ2-7; the match to TRBD1 covers 7 bases. The V gene end was trimmed by 3 bases and the J gene end by 0 bases; junction bases not matched to a gene: 2. The CDR3 runs 14 residues. Germline V gene lookup returns CDR1 MDHEN and CDR2 SYDVKM.

The table lists this clonotype with many counts. The rearrangement joins TRBV7-2 to TRBJ2-1, with a weak D call TRBD2 (6 bases). Germline V gene sequence: CDR1 SGHTA, CDR2 FQGNSA. The CDR3 has 16 residues. Trimming stripped 5 bases from V and 2 bases from J, with 16 bases between. The chain's CDR3 is CASSPHLGGTYNEQFF. The DNA for the CDR3 is TGTGCCAGCAGCCCTCACTTGGGCGGGACCTACAATGAGCAGTTCTTC.

In its sample, this clonotype was seen many times. This chain links TRBV27 with TRBJ2-7; no clear D. CDR3 length: 13 residues. The germline gives CDR1 MNHEY, CDR2 SMNVEV (reference sequence). V lost 4 bases and J 0 bases, leaving 7 bases between the germline ends. Here the CDR3 DNA reads TGTGCCAGCAGTTCCTTATTCTCCTACGAGCAGTACTTC. It is translated as CASSSLFSYEQYF.

This clonotype was observed a few times. The rearrangement uses TRBV19 and TRBJ2-5; D could derive from TRBD1 or TRBD2 (5 bases each). This CDR3 is built from 15 residues. The V end was cut by 1 base, the J end by 7 bases, with 16 bases between. Germline assignment: CDR1 LNHDA and CDR2 SQIVND (reference sequence). CDR3 DNA: TGTGCCAGTAGTATAGGACGAGGGGTTGGAGGGACCCAGTACTTC. It specifies CASSIGRGVGGTQYF.

Ten or more counts support this clonotype. The chain carries TRBV29-1 and TRBJ1-1; D might be TRBD1 (5 bases). There are 12 residues in the CDR3. V was shortened by 7 bases and J by 4 bases, with 13 bases between the two germline ends. The V gene's germline CDR1 is SQVTM and CDR2 ANQGSEA. The CDR3 sequence: CSALVQGTEAFF. CDR3 nucleotides: TGCAGCGCCCTGGTCCAGGGCACTGAAGCTTTCTTT.

This clonotype showed up many times. The gene calls are TRBV20-1 and TRBJ2-7; perhaps TRBD2 as D (5 bases). Trimming took 3 bases from V and 0 from J, leaving 9 bases between them. The CDR3 is made up of 13 amino acids. Germline V gives CDR1 DFQATT, CDR2 SNEGSKA (reference sequence). CDR3 protein: CSASQGSSYEQYF. CDR3 coding DNA: TGCAGTGCTAGTCAAGGGAGCTCCTACGAGCAGTACTTC.

This clonotype occurred many times. The chain recombines TRBV6-1 with TRBJ1-1, with D maybe TRBD1 (5 bases). The germline CDR1 and CDR2 sequences are MNHNS and SASEGT. The CDR3 contains 13 residues. The V end was cut by 6 bases, the J end by 8 bases, with 16 bases between. In DNA form, the CDR3 reads TGTGCCAGCAGCGGGTTCGGGGGGATAGAAGCTTTCTTT. Residues: CASSGFGGIEAFF.

This clonotype was seen many times. The chain is built from TRBV5-1 and TRBJ2-7; perhaps TRBD2 as D (5 bases). This CDR3 is built from 13 residues. Trimming took 8 bases from V and 2 from J, leaving 14 bases between them. From germline, CDR1 is SGHRS and CDR2 YFSETQ. The CDR3 here is CARMAEGTYEQYF. The CDR3 coding sequence is TGCGCCAGAATGGCAGAGGGAACCTACGAGCAGTACTTC.

The chain recombines TRBV7-6 with TRBJ2-3; either TRBD1 or TRBD2 may fit D (5 bases each). This CDR3 contains 18 residues. The V end lost 1 base, the J end lost 0 bases, and 17 bases lay between the germline ends. The germline V gene has CDR1 SGHVS and CDR2 FNYEAQ. CDR3 loop: CASSLVDFGTPSTDTQYF. DNA for the CDR3: TGTGCCAGCAGCTTAGTGGACTTCGGGACCCCTAGCACAGATACGCAGTATTTT.

There are many counts of this clonotype. The rearrangement uses TRBV20-1 and TRBJ2-7; 9 bases map to TRBD2. Germline trimming cut 6 bases from V and 3 bases from J; bases unmatched to any gene: 9. This CDR3 is 14 amino acids long. The germline gives CDR1 DFQATT, CDR2 SNEGSKA (reference sequence). Here the CDR3 DNA reads TGCAGTGCGATTATAGCGGGAGAGAACTACGAGCAGTACTTC. Its protein is CSAIIAGENYEQYF.

There are many counts of this clonotype. The V gene is TRBV7-9, the J gene TRBJ1-5; 9 nucleotides match TRBD1. The germline gives CDR1 SEHNR, CDR2 FQNEAQ (reference sequence). The CDR3 consists of 14 residues. The ends lost 3 bases at V and 5 bases at J; junction bases unmatched: 2. Written as DNA, the CDR3 is TGTGCCAGCAGCTTTGGGACAGGGTATCAGCCCCAGCATTTT. It codes for CASSFGTGYQPQHF.

This clonotype was found many times. The chain uses TRBV5-6 and TRBJ2-7; possibly TRBD1 for D (5 bases). Germline CDR1 is SGHDT and CDR2 is YYEEEE. The V end lost 1 base, the J end lost 1 base, and 12 bases lay between the germline ends. The CDR3 has 15 amino acids. CDR3 region: CASSLSSTVSYEQYF. CDR3 sequence (DNA): TGTGCCAGCAGCTTGAGCTCGACAGTATCCTACGAGCAGTACTTC.

The chain carries TRBV4-3 and TRBJ2-5; 11 nucleotides line up with TRBD1. The CDR3 loop spans 15 amino acids. V shed 1 base and J 5 bases; nucleotides not matched to a gene: 3. CDR1 and CDR2 from the germline V gene are LGHNA and YSLEER. The CDR3 sequence is CASSQGTGGEETQYF. The DNA of the CDR3 is TGCGCCAGCAGCCAAGGGACAGGGGGCGAGGAGACCCAGTACTTC.

The chain combines TRBV12-5 with TRBJ2-3, with D hard to call. V lost 3 bases, J lost 2 bases, and 6 bases lay in between. Germline V lookup: CDR1 LGHNT, CDR2 FRNRAP. The CDR3 is made up of 13 amino acids. Here the CDR3 DNA reads TGTGCTAGTGGTTTCGGCGACACAGATACGCAGTATTTT. Translating gives CASGFGDTDTQYF. Looking up the rest from reference TRBV12-5 and TRBJ2-3 gives the full variable domain: DARVTQTPRHKVTEMGQEVTMRCQPILGHNTVFWYRQTMMQGLELLAYFRNRAPLDDSGMPKDRFSAEMPDATLATLKIQPSEPRDSAVYFCASGFGDTDTQYFGPGTRLTVL.

This clonotype showed up many times. CDR3 nucleotides: TGTGCCAGCAGCTTACCCGGGACAGGGGGCACCGGGGAGCTGTTTTTT. Translating gives CASSLPGTGGTGELFF. The chain recombines TRBV28 with TRBJ2-2, with 11 bases that match TRBD1. Germline V gene sequence: CDR1 MDHEN, CDR2 SYDVKM. This CDR3 has 16 residues. The J segment lost 4 bases and the V segment lost 6 bases, leaving 7 bases of the junction unmatched.

The rearrangement links TRBV20-1 to TRBJ2-7; a weak D match, TRBD1 (6 bases). With 5 bases removed from V and 3 bases from J, the gap between germline ends came to 17 bases. This CDR3 comprises 14 residues. Germline V gene data show CDR1 as DFQATT and CDR2 as SNEGSKA (reference sequence). The CDR3 nucleotides read TGCAGTGCTTCCGGACAGAAAGATTACTACGAGCAGTACTTC. It yields the protein CSASGQKDYYEQYF.

This clonotype was counted many times. The V and J genes are TRBV29-1 and TRBJ1-2; 8 nucleotides align to TRBD1. The CDR3 is 15 residues long. The V and J ends lost 1 base and 8 bases, in that order; junction bases with no gene match: 12. Germline V gene sequence: CDR1 SQVTM, CDR2 ANQGSEA. Here the CDR3 DNA reads TGCAGCGTTGAAGTTACCACGGACAGGGCAGTGGGCTACACCTTC. It yields the protein CSVEVTTDRAVGYTF.

This clonotype was recorded many times. V gene TRBV9 combines with J gene TRBJ2-2; no firm D call. The germline gives CDR1 SGDLS, CDR2 YYNGEE. V lost 0 bases, J lost 4 bases, and 13 bases lay in between. The CDR3 loop spans 16 amino acids. Here the CDR3 DNA reads TGTGCCAGCAGCGTAGCTTACGGGCGAGCCACCGGGGAGCTGTTTTTT. The encoded protein is CASSVAYGRATGELFF.

This clonotype was counted ten times or more. V gene TRBV7-3 combines with J gene TRBJ1-1; D not resolved. The V end lost 0 bases, the J end lost 0 bases, and 2 bases lay between the germline ends. Germline V gives CDR1 SGHTA, CDR2 FQGTGA. The CDR3 is 13 residues long. The CDR3 is CASSLTMNTEAFF. The DNA for the CDR3 is TGTGCCAGCAGCTTAACCATGAACACTGAAGCTTTCTTT.